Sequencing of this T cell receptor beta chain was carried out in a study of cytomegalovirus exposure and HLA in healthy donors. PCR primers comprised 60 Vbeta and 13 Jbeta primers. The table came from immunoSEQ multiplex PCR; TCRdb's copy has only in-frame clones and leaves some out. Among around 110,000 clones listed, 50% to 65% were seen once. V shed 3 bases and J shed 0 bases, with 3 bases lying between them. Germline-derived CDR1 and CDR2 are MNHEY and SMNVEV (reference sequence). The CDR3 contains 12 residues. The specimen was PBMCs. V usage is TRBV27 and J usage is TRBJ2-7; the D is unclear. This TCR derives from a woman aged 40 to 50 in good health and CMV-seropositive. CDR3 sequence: CASSFLSYEQYF. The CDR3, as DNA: TGTGCCAGCAGTTTCCTCTCCTACGAGCAGTACTTC.